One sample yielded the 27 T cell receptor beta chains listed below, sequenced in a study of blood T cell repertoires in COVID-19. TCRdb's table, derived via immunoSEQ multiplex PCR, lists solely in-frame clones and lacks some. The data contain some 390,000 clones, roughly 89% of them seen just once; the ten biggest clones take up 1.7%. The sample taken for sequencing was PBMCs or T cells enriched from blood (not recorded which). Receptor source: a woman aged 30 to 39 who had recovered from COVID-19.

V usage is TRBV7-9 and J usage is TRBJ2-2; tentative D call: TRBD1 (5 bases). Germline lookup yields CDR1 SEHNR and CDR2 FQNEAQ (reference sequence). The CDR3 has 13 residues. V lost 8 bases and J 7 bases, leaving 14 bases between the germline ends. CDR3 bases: TGTGCCAGCGTAAGGGGTTCTGGCGGGGAGCTGTTTTTT. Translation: CASVRGSGGELFF.

CDR3 sequence (DNA): TGTGCCAGCAGCTGGGGGACAGGGTCGGCTCAGCCCCAGCATTTT. This encodes CASSWGTGSAQPQHF. The chain uses TRBV28 and TRBJ1-5; TRBD1 agrees at 9 bases. V was clipped by 6 bases and J by 6 bases; unmatched bases: 9. The CDR3 has 15 residues. The V gene's germline CDR1 is MDHEN and CDR2 SYDVKM.

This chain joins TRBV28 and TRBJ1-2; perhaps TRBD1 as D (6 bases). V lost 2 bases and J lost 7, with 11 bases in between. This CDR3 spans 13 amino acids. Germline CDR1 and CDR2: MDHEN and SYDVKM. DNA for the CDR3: TGTGCCAGCAGTTTAAGTAGGGGGATTGGCTACACCTTC. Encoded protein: CASSLSRGIGYTF.

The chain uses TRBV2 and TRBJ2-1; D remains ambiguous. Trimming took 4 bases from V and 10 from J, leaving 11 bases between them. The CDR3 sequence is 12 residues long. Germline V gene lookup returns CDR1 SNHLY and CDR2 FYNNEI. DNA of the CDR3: TGTGCCAGCAGTGCGGGTAGCCCAGAGCAGTTCTTC. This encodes CASSAGSPEQFF.

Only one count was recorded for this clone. The CDR3 DNA sequence: TGTGCCAGCAGCCCAGTTTCGGTCCGACTCTACGAGCAGTACTTC. Its translation: CASSPVSVRLYEQYF. This rearrangement joins TRBV28 to TRBJ2-7; D uncertain. Trimming took 6 bases from V and 3 from J, leaving 18 bases between them. Germline V gene data show CDR1 as MDHEN and CDR2 as SYDVKM. The CDR3 loop spans 15 amino acids.

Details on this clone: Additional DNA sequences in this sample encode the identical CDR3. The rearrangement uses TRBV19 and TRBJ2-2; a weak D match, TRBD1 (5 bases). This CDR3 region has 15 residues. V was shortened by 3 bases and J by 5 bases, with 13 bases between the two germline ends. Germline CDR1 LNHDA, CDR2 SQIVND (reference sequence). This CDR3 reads CASSIGPGKTGELFF. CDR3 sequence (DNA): TGTGCCAGTAGTATTGGGCCAGGGAAAACCGGGGAGCTGTTTTTT.

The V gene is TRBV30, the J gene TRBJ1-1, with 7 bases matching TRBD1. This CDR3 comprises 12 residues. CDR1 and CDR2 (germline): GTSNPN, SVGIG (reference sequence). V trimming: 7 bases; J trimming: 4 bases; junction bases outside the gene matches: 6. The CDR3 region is CASNRGSTEAFF. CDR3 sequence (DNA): TGTGCCTCCAACAGGGGTAGCACTGAAGCTTTCTTT.

CDR3 in DNA: TGTGCCAGCAGCGCGAGACAGGGGGCTTCCGAGCAGTACTTC. It encodes CASSARQGASEQYF. The V call is TRBV9, the J call TRBJ2-7, with 10 positions matching TRBD1. J gave up 6 bases and V 3 bases, and 6 bases lay outside the gene matches. The germline CDR1 and CDR2 sequences are SGDLS and YYNGEE. The CDR3 is made up of 14 amino acids.

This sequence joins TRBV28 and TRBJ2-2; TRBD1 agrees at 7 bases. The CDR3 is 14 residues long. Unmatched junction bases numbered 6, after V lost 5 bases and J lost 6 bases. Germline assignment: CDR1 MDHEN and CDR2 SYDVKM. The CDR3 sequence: CASSPTGMAGELFF. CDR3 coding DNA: TGTGCCAGCAGTCCGACAGGGATGGCCGGGGAGCTGTTTTTT.

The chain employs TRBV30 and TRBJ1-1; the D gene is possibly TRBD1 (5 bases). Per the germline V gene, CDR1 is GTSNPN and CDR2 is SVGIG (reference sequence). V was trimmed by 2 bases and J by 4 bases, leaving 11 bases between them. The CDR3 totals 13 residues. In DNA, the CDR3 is TGTGCCTGGAGTCCGGGGAGGGGCACTGAAGCTTTCTTT. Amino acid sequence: CAWSPGRGTEAFF. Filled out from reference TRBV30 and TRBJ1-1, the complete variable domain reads SQTIHQWPATLVQPVGSPLSLECTVEGTSNPNLYWYRQAAGRGLQLLFYSVGIGQISSEVPQNLSASRPQDRQFILSSKKLLLSDSGFYLCAWSPGRGTEAFFGQGTRLTVV.

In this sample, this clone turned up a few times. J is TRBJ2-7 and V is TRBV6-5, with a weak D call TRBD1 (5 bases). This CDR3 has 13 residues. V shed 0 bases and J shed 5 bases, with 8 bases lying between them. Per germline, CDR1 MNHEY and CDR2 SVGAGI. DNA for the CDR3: TGTGCCAGCAGTTACTCGCAGGGCCACGAGCAGTACTTC. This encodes CASSYSQGHEQYF.

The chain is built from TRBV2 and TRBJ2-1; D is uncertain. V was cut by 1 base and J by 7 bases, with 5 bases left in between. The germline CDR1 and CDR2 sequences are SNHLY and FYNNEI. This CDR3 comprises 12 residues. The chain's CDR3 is CASSEVVNEQFF. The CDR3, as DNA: TGTGCCAGCAGTGAAGTAGTAAATGAGCAGTTCTTC.

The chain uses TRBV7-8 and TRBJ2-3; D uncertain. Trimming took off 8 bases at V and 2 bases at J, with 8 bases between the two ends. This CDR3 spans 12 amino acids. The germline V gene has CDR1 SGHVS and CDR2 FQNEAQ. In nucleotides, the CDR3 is TGTGCCAGCGGGCAATACACAGATACGCAGTATTTT. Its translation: CASGQYTDTQYF.

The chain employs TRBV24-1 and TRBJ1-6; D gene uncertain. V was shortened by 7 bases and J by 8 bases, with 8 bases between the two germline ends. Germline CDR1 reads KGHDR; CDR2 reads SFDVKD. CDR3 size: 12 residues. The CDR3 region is CATSLCYSPLHF. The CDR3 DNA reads TGTGCCACCAGCCTCTGTTATTCACCCCTCCACTTT.

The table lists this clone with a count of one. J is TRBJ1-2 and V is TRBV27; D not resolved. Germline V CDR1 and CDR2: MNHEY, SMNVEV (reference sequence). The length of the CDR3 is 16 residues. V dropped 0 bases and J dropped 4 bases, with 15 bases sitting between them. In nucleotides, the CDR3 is TGTGCCAGCAGTTTATCGTTTTTGGGCTCGGCCTATGGCTACACCTTC. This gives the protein CASSLSFLGSAYGYTF.

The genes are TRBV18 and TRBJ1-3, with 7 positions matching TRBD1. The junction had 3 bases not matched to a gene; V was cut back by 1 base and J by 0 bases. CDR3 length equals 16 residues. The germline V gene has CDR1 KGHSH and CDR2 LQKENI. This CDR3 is CASSPLGQASGNTIYF. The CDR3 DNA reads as TGTGCCAGCTCACCACTTGGACAGGCCTCTGGAAACACCATATATTTT.

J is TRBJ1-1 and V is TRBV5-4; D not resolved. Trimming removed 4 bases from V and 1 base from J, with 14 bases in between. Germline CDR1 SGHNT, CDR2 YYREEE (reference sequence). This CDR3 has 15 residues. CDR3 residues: CASSPSRVQNTEAFF. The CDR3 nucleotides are TGTGCCAGCAGCCCGAGTAGAGTTCAGAACACTGAAGCTTTCTTT.

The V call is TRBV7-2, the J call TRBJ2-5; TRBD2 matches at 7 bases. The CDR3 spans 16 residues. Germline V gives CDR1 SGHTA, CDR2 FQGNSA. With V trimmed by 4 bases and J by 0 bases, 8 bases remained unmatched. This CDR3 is CASSSPGTIYQETQYF. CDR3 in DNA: TGTGCCAGCAGCTCCCCAGGGACTATTTACCAAGAGACCCAGTACTTC.

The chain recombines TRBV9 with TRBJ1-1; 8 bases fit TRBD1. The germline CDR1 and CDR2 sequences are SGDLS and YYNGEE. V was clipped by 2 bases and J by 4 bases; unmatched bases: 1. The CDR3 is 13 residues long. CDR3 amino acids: CASSVTGATEAFF. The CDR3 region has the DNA TGTGCCAGCAGCGTGACAGGGGCCACTGAAGCTTTCTTT.

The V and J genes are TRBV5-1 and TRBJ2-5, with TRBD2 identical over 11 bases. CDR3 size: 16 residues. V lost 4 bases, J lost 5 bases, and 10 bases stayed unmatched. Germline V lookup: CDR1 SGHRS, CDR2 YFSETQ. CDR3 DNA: TGCGCCAGCAGCCCACTAGCGGGAGATCCGGGGGAGACCCAGTACTTC. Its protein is CASSPLAGDPGETQYF.

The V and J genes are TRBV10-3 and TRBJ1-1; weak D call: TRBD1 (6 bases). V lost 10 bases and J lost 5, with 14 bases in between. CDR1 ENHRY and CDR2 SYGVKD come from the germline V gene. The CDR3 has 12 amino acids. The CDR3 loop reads CATMTGQTEAFF. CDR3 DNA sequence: TGTGCCACTATGACAGGTCAAACTGAAGCTTTCTTT.

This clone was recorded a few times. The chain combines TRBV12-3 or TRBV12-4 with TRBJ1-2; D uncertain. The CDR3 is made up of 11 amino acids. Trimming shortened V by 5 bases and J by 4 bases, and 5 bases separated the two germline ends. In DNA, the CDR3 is TGTGCCAGCAGTGACACCTATGGCTACACCTTC. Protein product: CASSDTYGYTF.

DNA for the CDR3: TGTGCCAGCAGCTTAGGGCGGGGAAACTATGGCTACACCTTC. Its translation: CASSLGRGNYGYTF. The chain has TRBV7-8 and TRBJ1-2, with no clear D. CDR1 is SGHVS, CDR2 FQNEAQ, per germline. Trimming pared 1 base from V and 2 bases from J, leaving 8 bases between. The CDR3 runs to 14 residues. Full variable domain (missing parts from reference TRBV7-8 and TRBJ1-2): GAGVSQSPRYKVAKRGQDVALRCDPISGHVSLFWYQQALGQGPEFLTYFQNEAQLDKSGLPSDRFFAERPEGSVSTLKIQRTQQEDSAVYLCASSLGRGNYGYTFGSGTRLTVV.

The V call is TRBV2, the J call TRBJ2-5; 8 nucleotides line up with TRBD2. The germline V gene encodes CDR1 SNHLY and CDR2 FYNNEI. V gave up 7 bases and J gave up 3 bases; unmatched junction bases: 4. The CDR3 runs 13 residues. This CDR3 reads CASNREGEETQYF. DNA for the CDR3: TGTGCCAGCAATCGGGAGGGGGAAGAGACCCAGTACTTC. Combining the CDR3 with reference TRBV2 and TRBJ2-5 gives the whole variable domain EPEVTQTPSHQVTQMGQEVILRCVPISNHLYFYWYRQILGQKVEFLVSFYNNEISEKSEIFDDQFSVERPDGSNFTLKIRSTKLEDSAMYFCASNREGEETQYFGPGTRLLVL.

The CDR3, as DNA: TGTGCCAGCAGCGTAGAAGGGGCCCCTAACACTGAAGCTTTCTTT. It specifies CASSVEGAPNTEAFF. The V call is TRBV9, the J call TRBJ1-1; a weak D match, TRBD1 (5 bases). Trimming cost V 0 bases and J 2 bases, with 11 bases left between them. In germline, CDR1 is SGDLS, CDR2 YYNGEE. The CDR3 is 15 residues long. The whole variable domain, filled in from reference TRBV9 and TRBJ1-1, reads DSGVTQTPKHLITATGQRVTLRCSPRSGDLSVYWYQQSLDQGLQFLIQYYNGEERAKGNILERFSAQQFPDLHSELNLSSLELGDSALYFCASSVEGAPNTEAFFGQGTRLTVV.

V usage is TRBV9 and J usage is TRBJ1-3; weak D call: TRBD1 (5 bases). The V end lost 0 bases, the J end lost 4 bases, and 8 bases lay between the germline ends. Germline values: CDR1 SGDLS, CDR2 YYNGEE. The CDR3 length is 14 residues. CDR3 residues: CASSVEGNGNTIYF. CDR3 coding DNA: TGTGCCAGCAGCGTAGAGGGGAACGGAAACACCATATATTTT.

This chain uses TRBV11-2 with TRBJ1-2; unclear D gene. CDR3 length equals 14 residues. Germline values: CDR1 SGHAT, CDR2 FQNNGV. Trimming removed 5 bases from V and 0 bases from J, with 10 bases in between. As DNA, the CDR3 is TGTGCCAGCAGCCCCCGTGGCTCTAACTATGGCTACACCTTC. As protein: CASSPRGSNYGYTF. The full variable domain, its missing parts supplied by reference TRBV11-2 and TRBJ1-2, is EAGVAQSPRYKIIEKRQSVAFWCNPISGHATLYWYQQILGQGPKLLIQFQNNGVVDDSQLPKDRFSAERLKGVDSTLKIQPAKLEDSAVYLCASSPRGSNYGYTFGSGTRLTVV.